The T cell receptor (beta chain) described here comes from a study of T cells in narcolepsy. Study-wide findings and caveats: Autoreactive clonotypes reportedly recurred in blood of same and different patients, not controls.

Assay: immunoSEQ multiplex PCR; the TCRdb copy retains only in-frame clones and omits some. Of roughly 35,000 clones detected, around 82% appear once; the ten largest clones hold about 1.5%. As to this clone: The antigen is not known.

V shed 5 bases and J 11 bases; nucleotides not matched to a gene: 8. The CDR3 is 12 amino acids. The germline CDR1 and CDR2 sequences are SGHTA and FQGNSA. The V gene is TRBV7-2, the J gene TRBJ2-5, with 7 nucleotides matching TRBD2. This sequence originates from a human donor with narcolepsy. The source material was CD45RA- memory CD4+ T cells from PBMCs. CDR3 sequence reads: CASSLRRREQYF. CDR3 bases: TGTGCCAGCAGCCTTCGGAGGCGGGAGCAGTACTTC.